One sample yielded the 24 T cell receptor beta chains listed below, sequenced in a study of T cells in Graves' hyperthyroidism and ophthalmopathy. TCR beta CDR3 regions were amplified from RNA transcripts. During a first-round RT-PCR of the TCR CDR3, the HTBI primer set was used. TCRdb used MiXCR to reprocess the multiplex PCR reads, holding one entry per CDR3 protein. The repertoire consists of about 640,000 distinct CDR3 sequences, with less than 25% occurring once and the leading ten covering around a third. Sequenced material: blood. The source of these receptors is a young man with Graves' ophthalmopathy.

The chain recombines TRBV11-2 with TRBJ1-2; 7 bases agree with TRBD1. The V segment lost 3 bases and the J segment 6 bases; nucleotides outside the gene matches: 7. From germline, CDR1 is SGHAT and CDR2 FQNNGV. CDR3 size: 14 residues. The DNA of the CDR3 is TGTGCCAGCAGCTTTGACAGGGCCGGGGATGGCTACACCTTC. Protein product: CASSFDRAGDGYTF.

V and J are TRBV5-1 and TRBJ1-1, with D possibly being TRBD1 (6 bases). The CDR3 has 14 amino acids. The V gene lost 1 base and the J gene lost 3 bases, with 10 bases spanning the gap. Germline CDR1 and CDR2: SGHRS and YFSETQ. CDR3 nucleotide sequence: TGCGCCAGCAGCTTGACAGGGCTCGACACTGAAGCTTTCTTT. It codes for CASSLTGLDTEAFF.

DNA for the CDR3: TGTGCCAGCAAGGACAGATATAGCAATCAGCCCCAGCATTTT. Translation gives CASKDRYSNQPQHF. The rearrangement uses TRBV19 and TRBJ1-5, with D perhaps matching TRBD1 (6 bases). V was trimmed by 9 bases and J by 0 bases, leaving 12 bases between them. There are 14 residues in the CDR3. The germline V gene encodes CDR1 LNHDA and CDR2 SQIVND (reference sequence).

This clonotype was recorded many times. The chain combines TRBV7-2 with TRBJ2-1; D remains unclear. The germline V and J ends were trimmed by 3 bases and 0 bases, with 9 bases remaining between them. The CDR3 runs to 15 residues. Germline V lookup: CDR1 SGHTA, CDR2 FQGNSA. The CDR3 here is CASSLQRGSYNEQFF. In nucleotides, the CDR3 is TGTGCCAGCAGCTTGCAGCGTGGCTCCTACAATGAGCAGTTCTTC.

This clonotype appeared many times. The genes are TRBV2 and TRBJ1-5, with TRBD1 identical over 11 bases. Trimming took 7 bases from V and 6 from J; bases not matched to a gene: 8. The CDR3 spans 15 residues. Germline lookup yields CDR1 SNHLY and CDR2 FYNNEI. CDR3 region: CASTLDRGRVQPQHF. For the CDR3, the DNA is TGTGCCAGCACCCTGGACAGGGGGCGGGTTCAGCCCCAGCATTTT.

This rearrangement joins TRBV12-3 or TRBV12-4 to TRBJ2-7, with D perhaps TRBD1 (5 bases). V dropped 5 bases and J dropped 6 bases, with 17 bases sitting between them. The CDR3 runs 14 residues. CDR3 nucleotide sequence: TGTGCCAGCAGTCGTAAGACAGAGGTGAGCGAGCAGTACTTC. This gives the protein CASSRKTEVSEQYF.

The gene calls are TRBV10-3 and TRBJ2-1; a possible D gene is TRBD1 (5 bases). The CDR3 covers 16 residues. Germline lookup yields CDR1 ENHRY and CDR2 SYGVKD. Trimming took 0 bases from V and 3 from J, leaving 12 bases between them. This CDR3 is CAISESDTLHYNEQFF. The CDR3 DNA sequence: TGTGCCATCAGTGAGTCGGACACCCTCCACTACAATGAGCAGTTCTTC.

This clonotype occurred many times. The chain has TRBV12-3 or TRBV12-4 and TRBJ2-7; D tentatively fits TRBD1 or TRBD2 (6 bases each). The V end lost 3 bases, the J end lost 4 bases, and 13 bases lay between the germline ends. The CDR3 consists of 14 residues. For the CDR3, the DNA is TGTGCCAGCAGTTTGGGGGGCGATTTTTACGAGCAGTACTTC. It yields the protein CASSLGGDFYEQYF.

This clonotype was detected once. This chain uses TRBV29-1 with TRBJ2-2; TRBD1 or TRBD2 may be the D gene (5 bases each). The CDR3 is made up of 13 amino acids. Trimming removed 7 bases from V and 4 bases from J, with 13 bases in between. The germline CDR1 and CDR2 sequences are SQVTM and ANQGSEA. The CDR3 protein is CSARRGATGELFF. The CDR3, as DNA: TGCAGCGCTCGCAGAGGGGCCACCGGGGAGCTGTTTTTT.

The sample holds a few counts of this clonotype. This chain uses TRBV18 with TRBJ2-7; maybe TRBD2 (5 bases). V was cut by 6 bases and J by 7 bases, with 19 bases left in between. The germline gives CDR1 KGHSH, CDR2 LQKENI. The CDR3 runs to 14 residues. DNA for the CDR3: TGTGCCAGCTCCGCCGGGGAGTTGGCACGGGAGCAGTACTTC. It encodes CASSAGELAREQYF.

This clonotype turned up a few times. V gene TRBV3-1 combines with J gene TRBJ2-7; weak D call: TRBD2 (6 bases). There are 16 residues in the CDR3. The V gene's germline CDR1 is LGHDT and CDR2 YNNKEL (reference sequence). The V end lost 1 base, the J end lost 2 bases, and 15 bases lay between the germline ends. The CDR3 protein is CASSQVEGGEAYEQYF. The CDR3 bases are TGTGCCAGCAGCCAAGTCGAAGGCGGGGAAGCCTACGAGCAGTACTTC.

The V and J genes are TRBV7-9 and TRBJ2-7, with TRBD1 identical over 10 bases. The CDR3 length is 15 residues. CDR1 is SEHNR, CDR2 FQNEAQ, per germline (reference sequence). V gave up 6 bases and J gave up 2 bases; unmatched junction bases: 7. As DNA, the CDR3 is TGTGCCAGCAGTGACCCGGGACAGGGGACCTACGAGCAGTACTTC. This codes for CASSDPGQGTYEQYF.

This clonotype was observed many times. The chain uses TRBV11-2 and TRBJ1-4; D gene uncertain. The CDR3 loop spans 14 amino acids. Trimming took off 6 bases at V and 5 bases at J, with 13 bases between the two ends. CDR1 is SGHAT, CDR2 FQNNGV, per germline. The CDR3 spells CASSLSSINEKLFF. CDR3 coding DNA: TGTGCCAGCAGTTTATCCAGCATCAATGAAAAACTGTTTTTT.

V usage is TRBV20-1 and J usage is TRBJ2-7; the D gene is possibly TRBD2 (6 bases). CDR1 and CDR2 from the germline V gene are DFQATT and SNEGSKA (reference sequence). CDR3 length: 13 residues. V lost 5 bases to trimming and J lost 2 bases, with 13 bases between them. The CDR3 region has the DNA TGCAGTGCTCGCGGGACCCACCCCTACGAGCAGTACTTC. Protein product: CSARGTHPYEQYF.

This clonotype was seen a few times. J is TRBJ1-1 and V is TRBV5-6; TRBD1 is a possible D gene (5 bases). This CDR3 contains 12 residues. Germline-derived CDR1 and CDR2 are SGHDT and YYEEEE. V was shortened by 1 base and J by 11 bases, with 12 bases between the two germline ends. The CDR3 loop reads CASSLIRGDAFF. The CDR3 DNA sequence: TGTGCCAGCAGCTTGATAAGGGGAGACGCTTTCTTT.

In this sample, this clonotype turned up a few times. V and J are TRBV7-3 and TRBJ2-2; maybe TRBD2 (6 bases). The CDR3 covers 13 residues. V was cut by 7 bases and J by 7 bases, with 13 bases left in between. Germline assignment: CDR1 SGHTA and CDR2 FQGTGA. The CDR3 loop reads CASNSQTSGELFF. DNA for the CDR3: TGTGCCAGCAACTCCCAGACTAGCGGGGAGCTGTTTTTT.

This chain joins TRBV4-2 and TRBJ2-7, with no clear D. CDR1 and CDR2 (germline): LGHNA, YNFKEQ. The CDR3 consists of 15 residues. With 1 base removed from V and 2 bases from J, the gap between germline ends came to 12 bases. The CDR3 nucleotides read TGTGCCAGCAGCCAAGGGTCTCTAAAACCCTACGAGCAGTACTTC. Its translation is CASSQGSLKPYEQYF.

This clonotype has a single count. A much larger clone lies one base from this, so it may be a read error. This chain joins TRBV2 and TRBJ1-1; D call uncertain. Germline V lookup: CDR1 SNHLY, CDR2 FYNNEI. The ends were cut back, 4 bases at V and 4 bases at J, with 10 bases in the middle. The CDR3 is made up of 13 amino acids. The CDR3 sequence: CASSVRAPTEAFF. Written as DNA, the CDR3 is TGTGCCAGCAGTGTTAGGGCTCCCACTGAAGCTTTCTTT.

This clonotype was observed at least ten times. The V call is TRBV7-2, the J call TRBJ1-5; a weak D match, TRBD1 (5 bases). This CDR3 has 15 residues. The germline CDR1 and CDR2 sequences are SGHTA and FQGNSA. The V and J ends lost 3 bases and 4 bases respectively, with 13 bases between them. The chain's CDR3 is CASSLSTAGNQPQHF. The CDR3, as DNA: TGTGCCAGCAGCTTGTCGACAGCCGGGAATCAGCCCCAGCATTTT.

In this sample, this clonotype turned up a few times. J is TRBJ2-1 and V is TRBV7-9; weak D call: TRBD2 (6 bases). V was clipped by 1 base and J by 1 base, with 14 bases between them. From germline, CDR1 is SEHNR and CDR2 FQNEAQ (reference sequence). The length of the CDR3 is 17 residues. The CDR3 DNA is TGTGCCAGCAGCTTAGGGCGGGGCAAGGTTTCCTACAATGAGCAGTTCTTC. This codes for CASSLGRGKVSYNEQFF.

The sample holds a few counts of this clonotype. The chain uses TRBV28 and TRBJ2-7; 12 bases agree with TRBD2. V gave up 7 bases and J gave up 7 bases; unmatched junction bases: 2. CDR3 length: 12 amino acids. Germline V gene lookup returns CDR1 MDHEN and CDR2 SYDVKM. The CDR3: CASTTSGREQYF. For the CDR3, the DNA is TGTGCCAGCACCACTAGCGGGAGGGAGCAGTACTTC.

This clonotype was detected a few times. CDR3 coding DNA: TGTGCCAGCAGTGTTTTTGAGAGGGAAGCTGGCTACACCTTC. It is translated as CASSVFEREAGYTF. V usage is TRBV2 and J usage is TRBJ1-2, with unresolved D. CDR3 size: 14 residues. CDR1 and CDR2 from the germline V gene are SNHLY and FYNNEI. The V gene lost 4 bases and the J gene lost 7 bases, with 16 bases spanning the gap. Based on the CDR3 plus reference TRBV2 and TRBJ1-2, the full variable domain is EPEVTQTPSHQVTQMGQEVILRCVPISNHLYFYWYRQILGQKVEFLVSFYNNEISEKSEIFDDQFSVERPDGSNFTLKIRSTKLEDSAMYFCASSVFEREAGYTFGSGTRLTVV.

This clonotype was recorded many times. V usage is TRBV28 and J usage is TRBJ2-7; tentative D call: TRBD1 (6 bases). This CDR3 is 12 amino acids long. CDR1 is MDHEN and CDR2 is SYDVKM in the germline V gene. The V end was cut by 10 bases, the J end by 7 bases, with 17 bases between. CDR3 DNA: TGTGCCACCAGGGGAGCAACGGGGGAGCAGTACTTC. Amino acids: CATRGATGEQYF.

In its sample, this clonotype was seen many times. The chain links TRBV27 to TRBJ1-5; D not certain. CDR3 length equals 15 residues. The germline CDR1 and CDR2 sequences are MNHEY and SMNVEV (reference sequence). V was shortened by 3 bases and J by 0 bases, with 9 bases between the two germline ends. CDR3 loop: CASSLVGNSNQPQHF. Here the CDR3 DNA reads TGTGCCAGCAGTTTGGTAGGGAATAGCAATCAGCCCCAGCATTTT.